One and the same sample provided the 18 T cell receptor beta chains below, sequenced in a study of T cell responses to AZD1222 COVID-19 vaccine. Sequenced by immunoSEQ multiplex PCR; TCRdb stores in-frame clones only, minus some. The data show over 90,000 clones, approximately 88% seen once. Source: peripheral blood, taken 28 days after the second AZD1222 dose. These receptors originate from an adult who received the AZD1222 COVID-19 vaccine.

This sequence joins TRBV6-4 and TRBJ1-1; 7 positions match TRBD1. Trimming removed 2 bases from V and 4 bases from J; junction bases left unmatched: 7. The CDR3 runs 15 residues. Germline loops: CDR1 MRHNA, CDR2 SNTAGT. CDR3 sequence: CASSDVGQLFTEAFF. CDR3 bases: TGTGCCAGCAGTGACGTGGGACAGTTATTCACTGAAGCTTTCTTT.

The genes are TRBV6-1 and TRBJ1-2; D might be TRBD1 (5 bases). Germline values: CDR1 MNHNS, CDR2 SASEGT. There are 12 residues in the CDR3. Trimming pared 3 bases from V and 7 bases from J, leaving 9 bases between. The CDR3 nucleotides read TGTGCCAGCAGTGAGGGGGGTACTGGCTACACCTTC. Amino acid sequence: CASSEGGTGYTF.

The chain uses TRBV7-9 and TRBJ1-1; D unclear. V was trimmed by 8 bases and J by 1 base, leaving 11 bases between them. Germline V gene lookup returns CDR1 SEHNR and CDR2 FQNEAQ (reference sequence). The CDR3 consists of 13 residues. The CDR3 DNA reads as TGTGCCAGCGACGCCCCGGGGAACACTGAAGCTTTCTTT. Protein product: CASDAPGNTEAFF.

The genes are TRBV11-2 and TRBJ2-5; the match to TRBD2 covers 13 bases. The CDR3 length is 18 residues. Trimming took 3 bases from V and 1 from J; bases not matched to a gene: 8. Germline V lookup: CDR1 SGHAT, CDR2 FQNNGV. The CDR3 region is CASSFRLRTSGSQETQYF. CDR3 DNA: TGTGCCAGCAGCTTTCGGCTTCGGACTAGCGGGAGCCAAGAGACCCAGTACTTC.

The chain employs TRBV30 and TRBJ2-2; D is uncertain. Trimming removed 1 base at V and 3 bases at J, with 3 bases between. The CDR3 runs 12 residues. The germline gives CDR1 GTSNPN, CDR2 SVGIG (reference sequence). In nucleotides, the CDR3 is TGTGCCTGGAGTGAGGACACCGGGGAGCTGTTTTTT. Encoded protein: CAWSEDTGELFF. The complete variable domain, with remaining parts taken from reference TRBV30 and TRBJ2-2, reads SQTIHQWPATLVQPVGSPLSLECTVEGTSNPNLYWYRQAAGRGLQLLFYSVGIGQISSEVPQNLSASRPQDRQFILSSKKLLLSDSGFYLCAWSEDTGELFFGEGSRLTVL.

The V call is TRBV2, the J call TRBJ1-2, with TRBD1 matching 9 bases. From germline, CDR1 is SNHLY and CDR2 FYNNEI. The CDR3 length is 15 residues. J lost 2 bases, V lost 4 bases, and 5 bases had no gene match. The CDR3 loop is CASSGSGTGNYGYTF. The CDR3 DNA follows: TGTGCCAGCAGTGGTTCGGGGACAGGGAACTATGGCTACACCTTC.

The chain has TRBV19 and TRBJ1-4; TRBD1 might be the D (5 bases). The CDR3 loop spans 13 amino acids. With 1 base removed from V and 10 bases from J, the gap between germline ends came to 10 bases. CDR1 is LNHDA and CDR2 is SQIVND in the germline V gene (reference sequence). The CDR3 region has the DNA TGTGCCAGTAGTATAGGGGACCCACCAAAACTGTTTTTT. Protein: CASSIGDPPKLFF.

The genes are TRBV2 and TRBJ1-4; possible D gene TRBD1, 5 bases. The germline gives CDR1 SNHLY, CDR2 FYNNEI. This CDR3 is built from 14 residues. V was cut by 6 bases and J by 8 bases, with 16 bases left in between. Here the CDR3 DNA reads TGTGCCAGCAGAGCCTGGGGGATCCAAGAAAAACTGTTTTTT. As protein: CASRAWGIQEKLFF.

The genes are TRBV3-1 (or the pseudogene TRBV3-2) and TRBJ2-7; D possibly corresponds to TRBD2 (5 bases). Trimming left V 4 bases short and J 1 base short, with 11 bases between. The CDR3 has 14 residues. From germline, CDR1 is LGHDT and CDR2 YNNKEL (reference sequence). For the CDR3, the DNA is TGTGCCAGCAGCCTCGGACTTTGGTCCTACGAGCAGTACTTC. Translating gives CASSLGLWSYEQYF.

This chain joins TRBV4-1 and TRBJ1-5; possible D gene TRBD1, 5 bases. The germline V gene encodes CDR1 MGHRA and CDR2 YSYEKL. V was shortened by 1 base and J by 2 bases, with 6 bases between the two germline ends. CDR3 length: 14 residues. Written as DNA, the CDR3 is TGCGCCAGCAGCCAAGTGGGGGGCAATCAGCCCCAGCATTTT. Its translation is CASSQVGGNQPQHF.

Only a few counts were recorded for this clone. The chain has TRBV2 and TRBJ1-4; D not resolved. Germline CDR1 reads SNHLY; CDR2 reads FYNNEI. CDR3 length: 14 residues. Trimming pared 6 bases from V and 3 bases from J, leaving 11 bases between. The CDR3 DNA reads TGTGCCAGCAGAATACAGCCATCTAATGAAAAACTGTTTTTT. It translates to CASRIQPSNEKLFF.

This chain uses TRBV9 with TRBJ1-4; the D gene is possibly TRBD1 (6 bases). The CDR3 extends over 16 amino acids. Germline V gives CDR1 SGDLS, CDR2 YYNGEE. Deletions cut 3 bases from V and 3 bases from J, with 15 bases between. The CDR3 DNA is TGTGCCAGCAGCGCCCGAACAGGGAAACCTAATGAAAAACTGTTTTTT. Translating gives CASSARTGKPNEKLFF.

The rearrangement uses TRBV5-5 and TRBJ1-5, with D uncertain. Trimming left V 5 bases short and J 3 bases short, with 9 bases between. Germline loops: CDR1 SGHKS, CDR2 YYEKEE (reference sequence). This CDR3 has 13 amino acids. CDR3 sequence: CASRGDLNQPQHF. DNA of the CDR3: TGTGCCAGCAGGGGTGACCTCAATCAGCCCCAGCATTTT. The full variable domain, completed using reference TRBV5-5 and TRBJ1-5, is DAGVTQSPTHLIKTRGQQVTLRCSPISGHKSVSWYQQVLGQGPQFIFQYYEKEERGRGNFPDRFSARQFPNYSSELNVNALLLGDSALYLCASRGDLNQPQHFGDGTRLSIL.

V usage is TRBV9 and J usage is TRBJ2-5; D remains unclear. Germline V CDR1 and CDR2: SGDLS, YYNGEE. The length of the CDR3 is 14 residues. V lost 1 base, J lost 2 bases, and 9 bases lay in between. In DNA, the CDR3 is TGTGCCAGCAGCGTAAGTTCAGGTCAAGAGACCCAGTACTTC. The encoded protein is CASSVSSGQETQYF.

V usage is TRBV19 and J usage is TRBJ2-1, with TRBD2 identical over 9 bases. Germline CDR1 and CDR2: LNHDA and SQIVND (reference sequence). With 6 bases clipped from V and 7 bases from J, the junction kept 7 bases outside the gene matches. This CDR3 contains 14 residues. Here the CDR3 reads CASSWREGLNEQFF. CDR3 nucleotide sequence: TGTGCCAGTAGCTGGCGGGAGGGCCTGAATGAGCAGTTCTTC. Full variable domain (missing parts from reference TRBV19 and TRBJ2-1): DGGITQSPKYLFRKEGQNVTLSCEQNLNHDAMYWYRQDPGQGLRLIYYSQIVNDFQKGDIAEGYSVSREKKESFPLTVTSAQKNPTAFYLCASSWREGLNEQFFGPGTRLTVL.

The rearrangement joins TRBV15 to TRBJ2-1; 16 bases fit TRBD2. Germline loops: CDR1 LNHNV, CDR2 YYDKDF (reference sequence). V lost 8 bases, J lost 6 bases, and 7 bases stayed unmatched. The CDR3 has 16 amino acids. The CDR3, as DNA: TGTGCCACCGTGGGACTAGCGGGAGGGCCAGGCAATGAGCAGTTCTTC. Amino acid sequence: CATVGLAGGPGNEQFF.

The DNA of the CDR3 is TGTGCCAGCAGTTGTCCAGGGGACAGGGGATTGTACGAGCAGTACTTC. Its translation: CASSCPGDRGLYEQYF. The V and J genes are TRBV27 and TRBJ2-7; TRBD1 aligns across 10 bases. With 4 bases clipped from V and 4 bases from J, the junction kept 10 bases outside the gene matches. CDR1 and CDR2 (germline): MNHEY, SMNVEV (reference sequence). This CDR3 region has 16 residues.

This chain connects TRBV19 to TRBJ1-2; D is unclear. The CDR3 is 13 residues long. CDR1 is LNHDA and CDR2 is SQIVND in the germline V gene (reference sequence). V lost 5 bases and J lost 8, with 15 bases in between. The CDR3 loop reads CASSETASLGYTF. DNA of the CDR3: TGTGCCAGTAGTGAGACGGCGAGCTTGGGCTACACCTTC.